The 25 T cell receptor beta chains below were found in one sample sequenced in a study of neurological immune-mediated disorders. TCRdb analysed the 5' RACE reads with MiXCR anew, one entry per CDR3 protein. Of 50,000 or so distinct CDR3 sequences in the sample, 3% to 4% were seen once. Sequencing input: PBMCs. Every receptor here comes from an older woman with multiple sclerosis.

This clonotype was recorded at least ten times. CDR3 bases: TGTGCCACCAAAATTCCGGGAGCAGTGGGGGTTGAGCAGTTCTTC. Its protein product is CATKIPGAVGVEQFF. This sequence joins TRBV28 and TRBJ2-1; a possible D gene is TRBD2 (6 bases). The V gene lost 10 bases and the J gene lost 9 bases, with 25 bases spanning the gap. CDR1 is MDHEN and CDR2 is SYDVKM in the germline V gene. This CDR3 region has 15 residues.

This clonotype was found many times. This sequence joins TRBV5-6 and TRBJ2-3; D not resolved. The V gene's germline CDR1 is SGHDT and CDR2 YYEEEE. CDR3 length: 13 residues. Between the trimmed V and J ends, which lost 1 base and 0 bases, there was a span of 3 bases. CDR3 in DNA: TGTGCCAGCAGCTTGTGGAGCACAGATACGCAGTATTTT. Its protein product is CASSLWSTDTQYF.

This clonotype was found many times. V usage is TRBV29-1 and J usage is TRBJ1-4; perhaps TRBD1 as D (5 bases). Looked up from germline, CDR1 is SQVTM and CDR2 is ANQGSEA. The CDR3 loop spans 14 amino acids. V lost 6 bases, J lost 4 bases, and 15 bases lay in between. The CDR3 region is CSVQRDGFNEKLFF. The CDR3 DNA sequence: TGCAGCGTACAACGGGACGGCTTTAATGAAAAACTGTTTTTT.

This clonotype has at least ten counts. The V and J genes are TRBV15 and TRBJ2-3, with 7 bases identical to TRBD1. V lost 5 bases, J lost 2 bases, and 7 bases stayed unmatched. The germline V gene has CDR1 LNHNV and CDR2 YYDKDF (reference sequence). The CDR3 spans 15 residues. The CDR3: CATSPSRGNTDTQYF. CDR3 nucleotide sequence: TGTGCCACCAGCCCAAGCAGGGGGAACACAGATACGCAGTATTTT.

This clonotype was picked up many times. DNA of the CDR3: TGCAGTGCTAGATCCTCGACAGGCACCGGGGAGCTGTTTTTT. Translated: CSARSSTGTGELFF. J is TRBJ2-2 and V is TRBV20-1; perhaps TRBD1 as D (6 bases). The CDR3 totals 14 residues. The V gene's germline CDR1 is DFQATT and CDR2 SNEGSKA (reference sequence). The germline V and J ends were trimmed by 2 bases and 4 bases, with 11 bases remaining between them.

This clonotype occurred many times. The rearrangement links TRBV7-2 to TRBJ2-1; perhaps TRBD2 as D (5 bases). The CDR3 runs to 16 residues. V lost 0 bases and J 0 bases, leaving 9 bases between the germline ends. Germline V gene data show CDR1 as SGHTA and CDR2 as FQGNSA. Written as DNA, the CDR3 is TGTGCCAGCAGCTTAGCAGCGGCGAGCTCCTACAATGAGCAGTTCTTC. Translated, it gives CASSLAAASSYNEQFF.

This clonotype has ten or more counts. The V and J genes are TRBV18 and TRBJ2-2; D unclear. The CDR3 is 15 residues long. Trimming cost V 1 base and J 5 bases, with 11 bases left between them. Germline V lookup: CDR1 KGHSH, CDR2 LQKENI. DNA for the CDR3: TGTGCCAGCTCACCACAAACAGTTGGAACCGGGGAGCTGTTTTTT. Protein product: CASSPQTVGTGELFF. The variable domain in full, completed from reference TRBV18 and TRBJ2-2, reads NAGVMQNPRHLVRRRGQEARLRCSPMKGHSHVYWYRQLPEEGLKFMVYLQKENIIDESGMPKERFSAEFPKEGPSILRIQQVVRGDSAAYFCASSPQTVGTGELFFGEGSRLTVL.

This clonotype has a count of ten or more. This chain joins TRBV14 and TRBJ1-1, with a weak D call TRBD1 (5 bases). The CDR3 covers 14 residues. Per the germline V gene, CDR1 is SGHDN and CDR2 is FVKESK. V lost 0 bases to trimming and J lost 12 bases, with 17 bases between them. The CDR3 sequence is CASSQEYDIPGPFF. The CDR3 bases are TGTGCCAGCAGCCAAGAGTATGACATTCCGGGGCCTTTCTTT.

In its sample, this clonotype was seen many times. V is TRBV12-3 or TRBV12-4 and J is TRBJ1-5; D is undetermined. The CDR3 has 13 amino acids. Trimming removed 5 bases at V and 7 bases at J, with 12 bases between. This CDR3 is CASSQLQGQPQHF. In nucleotides, the CDR3 is TGTGCCAGCAGTCAACTTCAAGGACAGCCCCAGCATTTT.

At least ten counts were recorded for this clonotype. The rearrangement uses TRBV29-1 and TRBJ2-1; no clear D. Germline CDR1 SQVTM, CDR2 ANQGSEA. V was cut by 3 bases and J by 7 bases, with 13 bases left in between. The CDR3 contains 13 residues. CDR3 DNA sequence: TGCAGCGTTGAGGCTCCGGGCAGGAATGAGCAGTTCTTC. This encodes CSVEAPGRNEQFF.

Ten or more counts support this clonotype. The chain has TRBV6-2 or TRBV6-3 and TRBJ2-1; the match to TRBD1 covers 7 bases. Per germline, CDR1 MNHEY and CDR2 SVGEGT. V lost 5 bases to trimming and J lost 10 bases; unmatched junction nucleotides: 14. This CDR3 has 15 residues. This CDR3 reads CASSTVRATGYEQFF. CDR3 coding DNA: TGTGCCAGCAGTACAGTACGCGCGACAGGGTACGAGCAGTTCTTC.

At least ten counts were recorded for this clonotype. V usage is TRBV11-2 and J usage is TRBJ2-7; possible D gene TRBD1, 6 bases. The length of the CDR3 is 15 residues. Germline CDR1 and CDR2: SGHAT and FQNNGV. The germline V and J ends were trimmed by 6 bases and 1 base, with 16 bases remaining between them. DNA for the CDR3: TGTGCCAGCAGACCTACGCTGGGACAATCCTACGAGCAGTACTTC. It encodes CASRPTLGQSYEQYF. The full variable domain, in which reference TRBV11-2 and TRBJ2-7 provide the parts outside the CDR3, is EAGVAQSPRYKIIEKRQSVAFWCNPISGHATLYWYQQILGQGPKLLIQFQNNGVVDDSQLPKDRFSAERLKGVDSTLKIQPAKLEDSAVYLCASRPTLGQSYEQYFGPGTRLTVT.

This clonotype was recorded at least ten times. V gene TRBV12-3 or TRBV12-4 combines with J gene TRBJ2-7; D remains ambiguous. With 1 base removed from V and 6 bases from J, the gap between germline ends came to 4 bases. This CDR3 is built from 11 residues. The CDR3 coding sequence is TGTGCCAGCAGTTTAGGTTTCGAGCAGTACTTC. Translated: CASSLGFEQYF.

V gene TRBV20-1 combines with J gene TRBJ1-2; the D gene is possibly TRBD1 (5 bases). There are 13 residues in the CDR3. Trimming stripped 6 bases from V and 0 bases from J, with 11 bases between. The germline V gene encodes CDR1 DFQATT and CDR2 SNEGSKA (reference sequence). CDR3 protein: CSARDLANYGYTF. The CDR3, as DNA: TGCAGTGCCAGGGACTTAGCTAACTATGGCTACACCTTC.

This clonotype is judged medium-sized. This chain connects TRBV5-1 to TRBJ1-1; TRBD1 aligns across 8 bases. CDR1 and CDR2 (germline): SGHRS, YFSETQ. The V gene end was trimmed by 2 bases and the J gene end by 5 bases; junction bases not matched to a gene: 8. The CDR3 length is 15 residues. CDR3 residues: CASSFQDRGRTEAFF. In DNA form, the CDR3 reads TGCGCCAGCAGCTTTCAAGACAGGGGAAGGACTGAAGCTTTCTTT.

This clonotype was counted ten times or more. CDR3 loop: CASSLGLDRWPKETQYF. The DNA of the CDR3 is TGCGCCAGCAGCTTGGGTCTGGACAGGTGGCCAAAAGAGACCCAGTACTTC. V gene TRBV5-1 combines with J gene TRBJ2-5, with 7 bases matching TRBD1. CDR3 length: 17 amino acids. Per the germline V gene, CDR1 is SGHRS and CDR2 is YFSETQ. J lost 3 bases, V lost 0 bases, and 11 bases had no gene match.

This clonotype was picked up a small number of times. This sequence joins TRBV4-3 and TRBJ2-7, with TRBD2 matching over 10 bases. The ends lost 4 bases at V and 7 bases at J; junction bases unmatched: 7. The CDR3 spans 14 residues. Germline loops: CDR1 LGHNA, CDR2 YSLEER. The CDR3 sequence is CASSPQAGGTEQYF. The CDR3 DNA reads as TGCGCCAGCAGCCCGCAAGCGGGGGGGACAGAGCAGTACTTC.

The table lists this clonotype with many counts. The chain joins TRBV29-1 to TRBJ1-2; D gene unclear. V was cut by 4 bases and J by 0 bases, with 12 bases left in between. Germline CDR1 SQVTM, CDR2 ANQGSEA. This CDR3 contains 14 residues. The CDR3 sequence: CSVVQPRANYGYTF. CDR3 DNA: TGCAGCGTTGTACAGCCTCGAGCTAACTATGGCTACACCTTC.

This clonotype was picked up many times. This sequence joins TRBV12-3 or TRBV12-4 and TRBJ1-6; D not resolved. This CDR3 region has 13 residues. V was shortened by 6 bases and J by 7 bases, with 10 bases between the two germline ends. CDR3 residues: CASSYTENSPLHF. CDR3 in DNA: TGTGCCAGCAGCTATACGGAAAATTCACCCCTCCACTTT.

This clonotype has only a few counts. One end of the junction is discordant with germline, which a read error may explain. This chain uses TRBV12-3 or TRBV12-4 with TRBJ1-5; 7 positions agree with TRBD1. The CDR3 spans 15 residues. This CDR3 is CASSPRGIGNKTQNF. DNA for the CDR3: TGTGCCAGCAGCCCCAGGGGGATCGGCAATAAGACCCAGAATTTT.

This clonotype appeared many times. V and J are TRBV12-3 or TRBV12-4 and TRBJ1-1; D possibly corresponds to TRBD1 (6 bases). Trimming removed 3 bases at V and 6 bases at J, with 11 bases between. This CDR3 spans 13 amino acids. CDR3 coding DNA: TGTGCCAGCAGTTTGTCGGGACACTCTGAAGCTTTCTTT. Its translation is CASSLSGHSEAFF.

In this sample, this clonotype turned up many times. This rearrangement joins TRBV4-1 to TRBJ2-1; 8 nucleotides line up with TRBD1. The CDR3 spans 16 residues. The junction had 16 bases not matched to a gene; V was cut back by 0 bases and J by 15 bases. In germline, CDR1 is MGHRA, CDR2 YSYEKL. In DNA form, the CDR3 reads TGCGCCAGCAGCCAAGAGAGTACCGGGACAGGCGACCTCATGTTCTTC. Protein sequence: CASSQESTGTGDLMFF.

This clonotype was recorded many times. V usage is TRBV6-4 and J usage is TRBJ2-1; 10 bases are shared with TRBD2. This CDR3 spans 14 amino acids. J lost 11 bases, V lost 3 bases, and 7 bases had no gene match. CDR1 and CDR2 from the germline V gene are MRHNA and SNTAGT. The CDR3 DNA is TGTGCCAGCAGTGAACTGCCTAGCGGGAGAAAGCAGTTCTTC. Its protein product is CASSELPSGRKQFF.

This clonotype was recorded at least ten times. The gene calls are TRBV28 and TRBJ2-6; 9 bases fit TRBD1. This CDR3 spans 16 amino acids. The V gene end was trimmed by 5 bases and the J gene end by 3 bases; junction bases not matched to a gene: 5. The germline CDR1 and CDR2 sequences are MDHEN and SYDVKM. The CDR3: CASSKTGGGGANVLTF. The CDR3, as DNA: TGTGCCAGCAGTAAAACAGGGGGCGGTGGGGCCAACGTCCTGACTTTC. Drawing the rest from reference TRBV28 and TRBJ2-6, the complete variable domain is DVKVTQSSRYLVKRTGEKVFLECVQDMDHENMFWYRQDPGLGLRLIYFSYDVKMKEKGDIPEGYSVSREKKERFSLILESASTNQTSMYLCASSKTGGGGANVLTFGAGSRLTVL.

This clonotype was counted ten times or more. The rearrangement links TRBV29-1 to TRBJ1-1, with D possibly being TRBD1 (6 bases). The germline V gene has CDR1 SQVTM and CDR2 ANQGSEA. CDR3 length: 11 residues. V lost 5 bases, J lost 8 bases, and 12 bases lay in between. The CDR3 spells CSVRRGPEAFF. The CDR3 DNA reads as TGCAGCGTTCGTCGGGGGCCAGAAGCTTTCTTT.